This T cell receptor beta chain was found in a study of T-cell memory formation after mild COVID-19. Study summary: Largely, the TCR clusters proved donor specific. Regarding the study as a whole: Mainly in CM and EM were contracting CD4+ clones; CD8+ were in EMRA. Cross-reactive memory apparently joined, as some responding clones appeared in pre-infection memory.

From the 5' RACE reads, TCRdb called clonotypes with MiXCR, one entry per CDR3 protein. This sample carries about 190,000 distinct CDR3 sequences, over 20% of them seen once, and the ten largest clones take roughly 23%. CDR3 length: 14 amino acids. Deletions cut 1 base from V and 3 bases from J, with 9 bases between. Germline-derived CDR1 and CDR2 are MNHNS and SASEGT. Comments on this clonotype: No antigen is known for it.

The gene calls are TRBV6-1 and TRBJ1-1; D not certain. The source of this sequence is an adult woman who had mild COVID-19 (a few samples of this study predate the infection). Cell type and time point are not known. Source material: PBMCs or a T cell subset sorted from them (not recorded which). CDR3 DNA sequence: TGTGCCAGCAGTGAAGTACAGATGGACACTGAAGCTTTCTTT. Its translation: CASSEVQMDTEAFF.